Described below is a single T cell receptor beta chain sequence and its context. Its antigen is still unknown. Trimming at V came to 5 bases and at J to 1 base, leaving 10 bases not matched to a gene. Germline assignment: CDR1 MDHEN and CDR2 SYDVKM. CDR3 size: 16 residues. Sequencing was performed with immunoSEQ multiplex PCR; in TCRdb, only in-frame clones are kept and a portion is missing. The profile shows approximately 80,000 clones, 84% of them singletons. This sample is drawn from a study of radiotherapy plus CTLA-4 blockade in lung cancer. Whole-study context: 15% to 20% of patients responded objectively, and 25% to 40% achieved disease control.

Study-wide points: In blood, after radiotherapy plus ipilimumab, tumor-derived TCR clones expanded. Strongest reported response predictors: early blood clone changes and post-radiation interferon-beta.

The chain has TRBV28 and TRBJ1-1; 7 nucleotides agree with TRBD1. This TCR was recovered from a human donor with non-small cell lung cancer who had stable disease on radiotherapy plus ipilimumab. The sequencing used peripheral blood, collected from a patient treated with radiotherapy plus ipilimumab. The CDR3 nucleotides are TGTGCCAGCAGTGCCCCGGAGGCAGGGGGGAACACTGAAGCTTTCTTT. It yields the protein CASSAPEAGGNTEAFF.